Listed below are T cell receptor beta chains from one sample, sequenced in a study of early T cells in non-severe SARS-CoV-2 infection. One entry per CDR3 protein, called by TCRdb with MiXCR from the 5' RACE reads. The sample carries 40,000 to 45,000 distinct CDR3 sequences, roughly 6.1% recorded once. Sequences were derived from whole blood, sampled at baseline. The receptors shown here come from an adult who was a healthcare worker with PCR-confirmed SARS-CoV-2 infection or an uninfected control (not recorded which). Each CDR3 is given with its conserved first and last residue. A D gene is named only where the DNA matches it firmly. Not every row has a clone size; where given, it reads once, few, many or a size class.

cdr3_nt cdr3_aa j_call clone_size v_call d_call
TGTGCCAGCAGTCTCCTCCTTCGGAGGGAGCAATACACTGAAGCTTTCTTT CASSLLLRREQYTEAFF TRBJ1-1 few TRBV28 NA
TGTGCCAGCAGCCAAGGAGGGGTAGCGGGGAAAGAGACCCAGTACTTC CASSQGGVAGKETQYF TRBJ2-5 NA TRBV3-1 TRBD2
TGTGCCAGCAGCCAAGTGGAGGGGCGAGGGAATGAGCAGTTCTTC CASSQVEGRGNEQFF TRBJ2-1 many TRBV3-1 NA
TGTGCCAGCAGTCAGATTACTTACAATGAGCAGTTCTTC CASSQITYNEQFF TRBJ2-1 medium-sized TRBV2 NA
TGCGCCAGCAGCCAAGATATGGGACTCCATCAGTTCTTC CASSQDMGLHQFF TRBJ2-1 few TRBV4-3 NA
TGCAGTGCTAGAGTACAGGGGGCGTCTGATACGCAGTATTTT CSARVQGASDTQYF TRBJ2-3 many TRBV20-1 TRBD1
TGTGCCAGCAGAAAGGAGGGGATAAGCACAGATACGCAGTATTTT CASRKEGISTDTQYF TRBJ2-3 NA TRBV2 NA
TGTGCCAGCAGCCTGGGACTAGCGGGCACAGATACGCAGTATTTT CASSLGLAGTDTQYF TRBJ2-3 NA TRBV12-3/TRBV12-4 TRBD2
TGTGCCACCTCTGAAGGGTTTGAAAAACTGTTTTTT CATSEGFEKLFF TRBJ1-4 NA TRBV19 NA
TGTGCCAGCAGCTTGGACGGTACGGGGGGGCTTTTCTACGAGCAGTACTTC CASSLDGTGGLFYEQYF TRBJ2-7 few TRBV5-6 TRBD2
TGTGCCACCAGTGAGCCCTTCGGTCCAGATACGCAGTATTTT CATSEPFGPDTQYF TRBJ2-3 many TRBV24-1 NA
TGTGCCAGCAGTCCTGACAGTAGCAATCAGCCCCAGCATTTT CASSPDSSNQPQHF TRBJ1-5 medium-sized TRBV12-3/TRBV12-4 NA
TGCAGTGCCCAGATCCAAGAGACCCAGTACTTC CSAQIQETQYF TRBJ2-5 many TRBV20-1 NA
TGCAGTGCTAGGGGGCGGACTGAAGCTTTCTTT CSARGRTEAFF TRBJ1-1 few TRBV20-1 NA
TGTGCCAGCAGCCGTATATTACGAGAGCAGTTCTTC CASSRILREQFF TRBJ2-1 many TRBV7-9 NA
TGTGCCAGCAGCTTAGGTCCTCCCAATGAGCAGTTCTTC CASSLGPPNEQFF TRBJ2-1 many TRBV7-2 NA
TGTGCCAGCAGCGTAGAGGGACAGGGAAACACCGGGGAGCTGTTTTTT CASSVEGQGNTGELFF TRBJ2-2 many TRBV9 TRBD1
TGTGCCAGCAGCGTAGCGGGGGGCACCTACAATGAGCAGTTCTTC CASSVAGGTYNEQFF TRBJ2-1 few TRBV9 NA
TGCGCCAGCAGCCAAGATACAGGGGAAGAAGAAGCTTTCTTT CASSQDTGEEEAFF TRBJ1-1 many TRBV4-3 TRBD1
TGTGCCAGCAGACAGGGAAATCAGCCCCAGCATTTT CASRQGNQPQHF TRBJ1-5 NA TRBV28 NA
TGTGCCAGCAGCCCGACTACCAGCACAGATACGCAGTATTTT CASSPTTSTDTQYF TRBJ2-3 medium-sized TRBV7-2 NA
TGTGCCAGCAGCTTAGCAGGACATGCTTCCTACGAGCAGTACTTC CASSLAGHASYEQYF TRBJ2-7 many TRBV7-2 NA
TGTGCCAGCAGCCTACAGAGCTATAATGGCTACACCTTC CASSLQSYNGYTF TRBJ1-2 NA TRBV7-2 NA
TGTGCCAGCAGTGAATGGGTAGCGGGAGATGAGCAGTTCTTC CASSEWVAGDEQFF TRBJ2-1 NA TRBV2 TRBD2
TGTGCCAGCAGCTTGAGGGGACACAGTCAAGAGACCCAGTACTTC CASSLRGHSQETQYF TRBJ2-5 many TRBV7-8 NA
TGTGCCAGCAGCAAGGACCCTAGCTCCTACGAGCAGTACTTC CASSKDPSSYEQYF TRBJ2-7 many TRBV5-5 NA
TGTGCCACAAGGAAGGCCTCCCTTCTCTCTGGAAACACCATATATTTT CATRKASLLSGNTIYF TRBJ1-3 few TRBV6-5 NA
TGTGCCAGCAGCGACCGGGAAACGGGGGCGCGAGTTTCGCAGTTCTTC CASSDRETGARVSQFF TRBJ2-1 NA TRBV7-8 NA
TGCAGCGTTGGGTACCTACAGGGGGGGAATGAGCAGTTCTTC CSVGYLQGGNEQFF TRBJ2-1 NA TRBV29-1 NA
TGTGCCAGCAGCTTAAGCTCCTACGAGCAGTACTTC CASSLSSYEQYF TRBJ2-7 few TRBV5-6 NA
TGTGCCAGCAGCGTCGGGGCTCCGTACGAGCAGTACTTC CASSVGAPYEQYF TRBJ2-7 many TRBV7-9 NA
TGTGCCAGCGCGCCAAGCACAGATACGCAGTATTTT CASAPSTDTQYF TRBJ2-3 many TRBV2 NA
TGCAGTCAAGACGGGGCGAACACTGAAGCTTTCTTT CSQDGANTEAFF TRBJ1-1 many TRBV20-1 NA
TGTGCCTGGAGTGTAATAGGGGATCCAGAGACCCAGTACTTC CAWSVIGDPETQYF TRBJ2-5 few TRBV30 NA
TGTGCCAGCAGCATCCAGGGGGCGGGCACTGAAGCTTTCTTT CASSIQGAGTEAFF TRBJ1-1 NA TRBV5-5 TRBD1
TGCAGCGTTGAAGAGGGGTCTGAGGCAGCTTTCTTT CSVEEGSEAAFF TRBJ1-1 few TRBV29-1 NA
TGCGCCAGCAGCCAGGCGATGGGCCCGTACGAGCAGTACTTC CASSQAMGPYEQYF TRBJ2-7 NA TRBV4-3 NA
TGTGCCAGCAGACCCGGGACAGGGCTTTTCCCTTCACCCCTCCACTTT CASRPGTGLFPSPLHF TRBJ1-6 NA TRBV5-6 TRBD1
TGTGCCAGCAGCCCAGGGGGGAGCGGGAACACTGAAGCTTTCTTT CASSPGGSGNTEAFF TRBJ1-1 many TRBV6-2/TRBV6-3 TRBD1
TGTGCCAGTAGTACGGGCCCGGGGGGGCAGCCCCAGCATTTT CASSTGPGGQPQHF TRBJ1-5 many TRBV19 NA
TGTGCCAGCAGTGAAGGCCAGGGGGGCGCAGATACGCAGTATTTT CASSEGQGGADTQYF TRBJ2-3 many TRBV2 NA
TGTGCCAGCAGCTTACGGGAGGGCCGCCAGGAGACCCAGTACTTC CASSLREGRQETQYF TRBJ2-5 few TRBV7-2 TRBD2
TGTGCCAGCAGCCGACGAATGACAGGGAGAAGCAATCAGCCCCAGCATTTT CASSRRMTGRSNQPQHF TRBJ1-5 few TRBV28 TRBD1
TGTGCCAGCAGCCAAGAAAGGGGATACGAGCAGTACTTC CASSQERGYEQYF TRBJ2-7 NA TRBV4-2 NA
TGTGCCAGCAGTTTATCCTACGAGCAGTACTTC CASSLSYEQYF TRBJ2-7 many TRBV7-2 NA
TGTGCCAGCAGCTCCTCACTAGCGGGAAGCTCCTACAATGAGCAGTTCTTC CASSSSLAGSSYNEQFF TRBJ2-1 few TRBV7-8 TRBD2
TGTGCCAGCAGTTCTCAACAGAACTATAATTCACCCCTCCACTTT CASSSQQNYNSPLHF TRBJ1-6 many TRBV6-5 NA
TGTGCCACCAGTAGTGCTGGGGCCAACGTCCTGACTTTC CATSSAGANVLTF TRBJ2-6 many TRBV7-9 NA
TGTGCCAGCAGCTTAGCGGCTGCGGACACCTCCTACGAGCAGTACTTC CASSLAAADTSYEQYF TRBJ2-7 NA TRBV7-2 NA
TGCAGTGCTAGATCTTTGGGGGACATTCAGTACTTC CSARSLGDIQYF TRBJ2-4 many TRBV20-1 NA
TGCAGTGCTAGTGGGATCGGGGCCTATGGCTACACCTTC CSASGIGAYGYTF TRBJ1-2 few TRBV20-1 NA